This TCR beta chain is drawn from a study of T cell responses to AZD1222 COVID-19 vaccine. General study results and limits: Once two AZD1222 doses were given, Spike-specific TCR breadth and depth went up. Samples come after the peak T cell response, not at day 14. The study identified only six AZD1222 recipients as seropositive at baseline.

Using immunoSEQ multiplex PCR, the repertoire was profiled, and TCRdb retains in-frame clones only, with some absent. This table holds 90,000 to 120,000 clones, around nine tenths found once. The V and J ends lost 4 bases and 0 bases respectively, with 16 bases between them. Germline-derived CDR1 and CDR2 are KGHSH and LQKENI. The length of the CDR3 is 17 residues. With respect to this clone: Its antigen is still unknown.

This sequence originates from an adult in good health. The V call is TRBV18, the J call TRBJ1-3, with TRBD1 as a possible D gene (6 bases). The source was peripheral blood, collected on day 0 of AZD1222 vaccination. CDR3 nucleotides: TGTGCCAGCTCACTCGGACAGCTGTTAGGCTCTGGAAACACCATATATTTT. Translated, it gives CASSLGQLLGSGNTIYF.